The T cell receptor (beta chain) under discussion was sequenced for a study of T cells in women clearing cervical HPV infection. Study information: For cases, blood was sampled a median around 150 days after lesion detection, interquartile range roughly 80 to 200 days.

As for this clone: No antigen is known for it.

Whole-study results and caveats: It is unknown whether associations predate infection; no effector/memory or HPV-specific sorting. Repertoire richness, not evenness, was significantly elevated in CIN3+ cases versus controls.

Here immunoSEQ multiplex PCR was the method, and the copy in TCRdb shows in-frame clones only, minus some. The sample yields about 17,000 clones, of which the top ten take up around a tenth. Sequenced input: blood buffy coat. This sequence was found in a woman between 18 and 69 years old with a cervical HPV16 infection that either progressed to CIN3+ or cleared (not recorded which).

CDR3 DNA (partial): TGTGCCAGCTCACCACTGCAGGCCTATGGC. Amino acid sequence: CASSPLQAYG. The full CDR3 reads CASSPLQAYGYTF. The chain employs TRBV18 and TRBJ1-2; D gene uncertain. The read terminates 3 residues ahead of where the CDR3 ends, so the germline J gene completes it. The CDR3 runs to 13 residues. Germline V gene data show CDR1 as KGHSH and CDR2 as LQKENI. Trimming took off 1 base at V and 4 bases at J, with 7 bases between the two ends.